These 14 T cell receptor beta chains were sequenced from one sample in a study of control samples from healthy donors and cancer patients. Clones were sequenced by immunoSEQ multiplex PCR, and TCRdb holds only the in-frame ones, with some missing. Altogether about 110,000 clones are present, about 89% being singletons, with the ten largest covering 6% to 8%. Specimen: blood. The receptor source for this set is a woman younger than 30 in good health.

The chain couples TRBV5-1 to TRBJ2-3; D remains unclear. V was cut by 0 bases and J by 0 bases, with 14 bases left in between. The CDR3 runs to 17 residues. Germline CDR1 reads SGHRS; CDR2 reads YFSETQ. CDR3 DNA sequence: TGCGCCAGCAGCTTGGGTGACACTGTCATTAGCACAGATACGCAGTATTTT. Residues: CASSLGDTVISTDTQYF.

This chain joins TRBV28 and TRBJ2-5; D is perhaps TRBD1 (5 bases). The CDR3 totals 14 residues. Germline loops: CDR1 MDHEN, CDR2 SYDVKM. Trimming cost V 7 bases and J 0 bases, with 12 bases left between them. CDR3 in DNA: TGTGCCAGCACGACAGCTGGATACCAAGAGACCCAGTACTTC. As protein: CASTTAGYQETQYF.

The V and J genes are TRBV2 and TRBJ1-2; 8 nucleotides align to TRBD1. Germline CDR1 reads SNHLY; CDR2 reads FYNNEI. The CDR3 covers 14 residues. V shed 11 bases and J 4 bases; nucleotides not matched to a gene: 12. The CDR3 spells CADSTGAQSYGYTF. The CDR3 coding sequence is TGTGCCGATTCGACAGGGGCCCAGTCCTATGGCTACACCTTC.

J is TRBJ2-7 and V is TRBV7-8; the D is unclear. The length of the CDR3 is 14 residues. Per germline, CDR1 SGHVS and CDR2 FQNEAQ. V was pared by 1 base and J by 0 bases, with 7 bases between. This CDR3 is CASSLELYSYEQYF. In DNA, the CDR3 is TGTGCCAGCAGCTTAGAACTGTACTCCTACGAGCAGTACTTC.

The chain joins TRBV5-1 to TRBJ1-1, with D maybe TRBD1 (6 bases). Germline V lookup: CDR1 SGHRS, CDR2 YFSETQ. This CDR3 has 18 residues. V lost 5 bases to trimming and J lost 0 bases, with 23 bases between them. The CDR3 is CASSTEGGRNVLNTEAFF. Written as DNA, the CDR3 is TGCGCCAGCAGTACCGAGGGGGGGCGCAATGTATTGAACACTGAAGCTTTCTTT.

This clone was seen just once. CDR3 region: CASDDRGRNPGANVLTF. DNA of the CDR3: TGTGCCAGCGATGACAGGGGGCGTAATCCTGGGGCCAACGTCCTGACTTTC. V is TRBV7-2 and J is TRBJ2-6; the match to TRBD1 covers 10 bases. J gave up 2 bases and V 8 bases, and 9 bases lay outside the gene matches. In germline, CDR1 is SGHTA, CDR2 FQGNSA. The CDR3 consists of 17 residues.

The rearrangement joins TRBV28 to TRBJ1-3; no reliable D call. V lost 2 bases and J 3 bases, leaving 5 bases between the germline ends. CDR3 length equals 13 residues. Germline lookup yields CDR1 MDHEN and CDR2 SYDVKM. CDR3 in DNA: TGTGCCAGCAGTTTAAGTCGTGGAAACACCATATATTTT. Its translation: CASSLSRGNTIYF.

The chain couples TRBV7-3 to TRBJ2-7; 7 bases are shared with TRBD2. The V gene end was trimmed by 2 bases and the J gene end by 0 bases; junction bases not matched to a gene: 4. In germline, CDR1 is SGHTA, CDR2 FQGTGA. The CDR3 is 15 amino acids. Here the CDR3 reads CASSLGAGSSYEQYF. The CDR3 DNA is TGTGCCAGCAGCTTAGGAGCGGGGAGCTCCTACGAGCAGTACTTC.

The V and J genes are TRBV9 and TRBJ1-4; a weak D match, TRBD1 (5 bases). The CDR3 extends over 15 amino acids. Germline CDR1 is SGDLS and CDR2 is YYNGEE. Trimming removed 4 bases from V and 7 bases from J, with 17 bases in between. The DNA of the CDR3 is TGTGCCAGCAGCCCGTTAGTAGGGGCAGGTGAAAAACTGTTTTTT. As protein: CASSPLVGAGEKLFF.

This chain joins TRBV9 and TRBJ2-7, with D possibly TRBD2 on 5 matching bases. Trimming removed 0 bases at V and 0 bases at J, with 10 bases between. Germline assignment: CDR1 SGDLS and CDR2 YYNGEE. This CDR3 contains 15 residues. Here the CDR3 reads CASSVGAGSSYEQYF. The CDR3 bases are TGTGCCAGCAGCGTAGGGGCGGGTTCCTCCTACGAGCAGTACTTC. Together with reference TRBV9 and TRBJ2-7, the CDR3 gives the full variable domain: DSGVTQTPKHLITATGQRVTLRCSPRSGDLSVYWYQQSLDQGLQFLIQYYNGEERAKGNILERFSAQQFPDLHSELNLSSLELGDSALYFCASSVGAGSSYEQYFGPGTRLTVT.

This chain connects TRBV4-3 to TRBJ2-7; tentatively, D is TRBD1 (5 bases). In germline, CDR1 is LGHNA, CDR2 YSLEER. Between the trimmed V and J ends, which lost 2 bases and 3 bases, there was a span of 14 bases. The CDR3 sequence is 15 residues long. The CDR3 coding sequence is TGCGCCAGCAGCCAAACCCCCAACAGGAACTACGAGCAGTACTTC. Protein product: CASSQTPNRNYEQYF.

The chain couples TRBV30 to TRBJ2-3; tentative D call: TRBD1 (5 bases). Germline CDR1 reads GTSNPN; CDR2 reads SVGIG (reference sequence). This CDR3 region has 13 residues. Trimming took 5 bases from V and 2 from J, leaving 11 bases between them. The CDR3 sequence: CAWDDSLTDTQYF. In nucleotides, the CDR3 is TGTGCCTGGGATGACAGCCTCACAGATACGCAGTATTTT.

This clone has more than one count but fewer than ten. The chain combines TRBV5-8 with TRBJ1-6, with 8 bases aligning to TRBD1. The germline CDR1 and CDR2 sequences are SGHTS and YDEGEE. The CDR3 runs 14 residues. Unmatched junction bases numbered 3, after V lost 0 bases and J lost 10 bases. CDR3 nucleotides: TGTGCCAGCAGCTTGGGTCGACAGGGGTCACCCCTCCACTTT. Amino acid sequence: CASSLGRQGSPLHF. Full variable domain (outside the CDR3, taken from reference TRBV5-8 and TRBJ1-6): EAGVTQSPTHLIKTRGQQATLRCSPISGHTSVYWYQQALGLGLQFLLWYDEGEERNRGNFPPRFSGRQFPNYSSELNVNALELEDSALYLCASSLGRQGSPLHFGNGTRLTVT.

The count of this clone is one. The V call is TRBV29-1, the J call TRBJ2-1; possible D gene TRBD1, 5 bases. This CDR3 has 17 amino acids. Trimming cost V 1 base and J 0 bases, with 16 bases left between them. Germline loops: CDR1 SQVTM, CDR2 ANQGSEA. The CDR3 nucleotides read TGCAGCGTTGAAGGCGCCAGGGTTACGAGCTCCTACAATGAGCAGTTCTTC. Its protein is CSVEGARVTSSYNEQFF.